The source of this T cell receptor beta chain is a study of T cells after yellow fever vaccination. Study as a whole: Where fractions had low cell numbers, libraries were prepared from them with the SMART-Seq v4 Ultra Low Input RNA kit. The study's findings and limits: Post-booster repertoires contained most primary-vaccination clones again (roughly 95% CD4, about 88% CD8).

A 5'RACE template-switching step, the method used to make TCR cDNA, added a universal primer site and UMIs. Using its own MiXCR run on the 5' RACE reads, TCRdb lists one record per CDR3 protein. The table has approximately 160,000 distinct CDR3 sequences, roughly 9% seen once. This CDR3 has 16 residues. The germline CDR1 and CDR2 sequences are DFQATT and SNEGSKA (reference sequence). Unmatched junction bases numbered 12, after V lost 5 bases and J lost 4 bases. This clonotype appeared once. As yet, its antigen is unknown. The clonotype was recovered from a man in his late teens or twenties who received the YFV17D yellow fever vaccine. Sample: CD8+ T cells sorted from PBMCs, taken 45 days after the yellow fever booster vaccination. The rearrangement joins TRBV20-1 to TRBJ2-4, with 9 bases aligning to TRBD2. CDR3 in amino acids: CSAPGSSGGPKNIQYF. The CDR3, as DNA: TGCAGTGCTCCCGGGTCCAGCGGGGGGCCAAAAAACATTCAGTACTTC.